The 23 T cell receptor beta chains below come from one sample, sequenced in a study of blood T cell repertoires in COVID-19. Profiling relied on immunoSEQ multiplex PCR, and the TCRdb table lists in-frame clones only, not all of them. Of around 370,000 clones listed, around 89% are singletons. The sample comprised peripheral blood. The receptors were sampled from a man between 18 and 29 years old with active or convalescent COVID-19.

This sequence joins TRBV6-5 and TRBJ2-5; 9 bases map to TRBD2. The V segment lost 6 bases and the J segment 1 base; nucleotides outside the gene matches: 6. The CDR3 covers 15 residues. Per germline, CDR1 MNHEY and CDR2 SVGAGI. CDR3 region: CASSDSGGLQETQYF. The CDR3 DNA sequence: TGTGCCAGCAGCGATAGCGGGGGACTCCAAGAGACCCAGTACTTC.

This chain links TRBV7-9 with TRBJ1-1; TRBD1 matches 7 bases. Germline loops: CDR1 SEHNR, CDR2 FQNEAQ (reference sequence). This CDR3 has 13 amino acids. V trimming: 0 bases; J trimming: 7 bases; junction bases outside the gene matches: 2. The CDR3: CASSLAGGGEAFF. CDR3 nucleotide sequence: TGTGCCAGCAGCTTAGCAGGGGGCGGTGAAGCTTTCTTT. The whole variable domain, filled in from reference TRBV7-9 and TRBJ1-1, reads DTGVSQNPRHKITKRGQNVTFRCDPISEHNRLYWYRQTLGQGPEFLTYFQNEAQLEKSRLLSDRFSAERPKGSFSTLEIQRTEQGDSAMYLCASSLAGGGEAFFGQGTRLTVV.

The V call is TRBV29-1, the J call TRBJ1-2; 8 positions match TRBD1. V lost 5 bases and J lost 6; bases outside the gene matches: 2. The CDR3 consists of 11 residues. Looked up from germline, CDR1 is SQVTM and CDR2 is ANQGSEA. The CDR3 DNA sequence: TGCAGCGTTCGGACAGGGAATGGCTACACCTTC. This codes for CSVRTGNGYTF.

This sequence joins TRBV19 and TRBJ1-1, with a possible D match to TRBD1 (6 bases). CDR3 length: 12 residues. Germline CDR1 reads LNHDA; CDR2 reads SQIVND (reference sequence). The germline V and J ends were trimmed by 5 bases and 6 bases, with 10 bases remaining between them. The CDR3 nucleotides are TGTGCCAGTAGTCTAGGGGGGGCTGAAGCTTTCTTT. Its translation: CASSLGGAEAFF.

This chain connects TRBV5-6 to TRBJ2-3; D is possibly TRBD1 (5 bases). Germline CDR1 SGHDT, CDR2 YYEEEE. This CDR3 is built from 13 residues. V gave up 6 bases and J gave up 1 base, with 9 bases separating them. CDR3 loop: CASTVQGTDTQYF. Written as DNA, the CDR3 is TGTGCCAGCACAGTACAGGGCACAGATACGCAGTATTTT.

The chain joins TRBV6-5 to TRBJ2-7; D perhaps matches TRBD1 (6 bases). With 6 bases removed from V and 4 bases from J, the gap between germline ends came to 19 bases. The length of the CDR3 is 15 residues. From germline, CDR1 is MNHEY and CDR2 SVGAGI. DNA of the CDR3: TGTGCCAGCAGGGACGACAGCACAGGGAGTTACGAGCAGTACTTC. Protein sequence: CASRDDSTGSYEQYF.

This rearrangement joins TRBV2 to TRBJ1-2; the D gene is possibly TRBD1 (5 bases). From germline, CDR1 is SNHLY and CDR2 FYNNEI. Trimming removed 10 bases at V and 8 bases at J, with 5 bases between. This CDR3 is built from 8 residues. The CDR3 bases are TGTGCCACAGGGGGCTACACCTTC. This sequence encodes CATGGYTF.

The V gene is TRBV6-6, the J gene TRBJ2-1; TRBD1 might be the D (5 bases). V shed 8 bases and J shed 7 bases, with 18 bases lying between them. This CDR3 is 14 amino acids long. The germline V gene has CDR1 MNHNY and CDR2 SVGAGI (reference sequence). Written as DNA, the CDR3 is TGTGCCAGCGCGTTCGACAGCACCATTAATGAGCAGTTCTTC. It specifies CASAFDSTINEQFF.

The V and J genes are TRBV12-3 or TRBV12-4 and TRBJ1-2; D gene ambiguous. The length of the CDR3 is 12 residues. With 3 bases removed from V and 4 bases from J, the gap between germline ends came to 6 bases. The CDR3 loop is CASSFFGYGYTF. CDR3 DNA sequence: TGTGCCAGCAGTTTTTTCGGCTATGGCTACACCTTC.

This chain uses TRBV9 with TRBJ1-4, with 7 bases lining up with TRBD1. V trimming: 4 bases; J trimming: 0 bases; junction bases outside the gene matches: 9. Germline lookup yields CDR1 SGDLS and CDR2 YYNGEE. CDR3 length: 17 residues. The CDR3 DNA follows: TGTGCCAGCAGCTTTAGGGGGACAGAAGCAACTAATGAAAAACTGTTTTTT. It is translated as CASSFRGTEATNEKLFF.

This clone was observed a single time. The chain carries TRBV12-2 and TRBJ1-5; the table's D call of TRBD1 was not tested on the DNA. TRBV12-2 constitutes a pseudogene. The CDR3 has 15 amino acids. CDR3 loop: CASRHIGQSNQPQHF. In DNA form, the CDR3 reads TGTGCAAGTCGACACATAGGACAGTCCAATCAGCCCCAGCATTTT.

This chain uses TRBV10-1 with TRBJ2-1; 9 bases align to TRBD1. CDR1 and CDR2 from the germline V gene are WNHNN and SYGVQD (reference sequence). Losses at the gene ends were 3 bases for V and 8 bases for J; bases not matched to a gene: 29. This CDR3 has 22 amino acids. CDR3 in amino acids: CASSDPPSIRDREGAGQDEQFF. The DNA of the CDR3 is TGCGCCAGCAGTGACCCCCCGTCGATCCGGGACAGGGAAGGGGCAGGCCAGGATGAGCAGTTCTTC.

The chain combines TRBV14 with TRBJ1-2, with D possibly matching TRBD1 (5 bases). Trimming removed 1 base from V and 5 bases from J, with 29 bases in between. This CDR3 is built from 20 residues. CDR1 is SGHDN, CDR2 FVKESK, per germline. CDR3 region: CASSQVHGVRTHQEGYGYTF. DNA for the CDR3: TGTGCCAGCAGCCAAGTCCACGGTGTCCGGACACACCAGGAAGGGTATGGCTACACCTTC.

The V and J genes are TRBV5-4 and TRBJ2-1, with D possibly matching TRBD2 (6 bases). CDR3 size: 13 residues. Trimming pared 4 bases from V and 9 bases from J, leaving 14 bases between. Per the germline V gene, CDR1 is SGHNT and CDR2 is YYREEE (reference sequence). The CDR3 DNA is TGTGCCAGCAGCCCTGGCGGGAACGTTGAGCAGTTCTTC. This translates into CASSPGGNVEQFF. Looking up the rest from reference TRBV5-4 and TRBJ2-1 gives the full variable domain: ETGVTQSPTHLIKTRGQQVTLRCSSQSGHNTVSWYQQALGQGPQFIFQYYREEENGRGNFPPRFSGLQFPNYSSELNVNALELDDSALYLCASSPGGNVEQFFGPGTRLTVL.

The chain is built from TRBV14 and TRBJ2-7; 9 nucleotides align to TRBD1. The CDR3 runs 15 residues. V was clipped by 4 bases and J by 6 bases; unmatched bases: 10. Looked up from germline, CDR1 is SGHDN and CDR2 is FVKESK. The DNA of the CDR3 is TGTGCCAGCAGCCGGGGGACAGGGATAGCCTCCGAGCAGTACTTC. Its protein product is CASSRGTGIASEQYF.

This chain uses TRBV4-2 with TRBJ2-5; 10 bases are shared with TRBD2. The ends lost 3 bases at V and 4 bases at J; junction bases unmatched: 8. In germline, CDR1 is LGHNA, CDR2 YNFKEQ. The CDR3 totals 16 residues. The CDR3 DNA is TGTGCCAGCAGCCATAGGGCTAGCGGGGGACGAGAGACCCAGTACTTC. Translated, it gives CASSHRASGGRETQYF.

V usage is TRBV9 and J usage is TRBJ2-7, with D perhaps matching TRBD2 (5 bases). Trimming shortened V by 4 bases and J by 3 bases, and 14 bases separated the two germline ends. The CDR3 length is 14 residues. Germline lookup yields CDR1 SGDLS and CDR2 YYNGEE. The CDR3: CASSPAGTLYEQYF. CDR3 nucleotide sequence: TGTGCCAGCAGCCCGGCGGGCACTCTCTACGAGCAGTACTTC.

The chain employs TRBV28 and TRBJ1-5; D unclear. Germline V gene lookup returns CDR1 MDHEN and CDR2 SYDVKM. V was cut by 6 bases and J by 0 bases, with 12 bases left in between. The CDR3 has 15 amino acids. The CDR3 loop is CASSLGSNSNQPQHF. The CDR3 DNA reads TGTGCCAGCAGCTTGGGCAGTAATAGCAATCAGCCCCAGCATTTT.

In regard to this clone: Other DNA sequences of this sample code for an identical CDR3. The V and J genes are TRBV27 and TRBJ1-1; TRBD1 is a possible D gene (6 bases). CDR1 and CDR2 (germline): MNHEY, SMNVEV (reference sequence). V was shortened by 3 bases and J by 1 base, with 6 bases between the two germline ends. The length of the CDR3 is 13 residues. CDR3 sequence reads: CASSLTGNTEAFF. The DNA for the CDR3 is TGTGCCAGCAGTTTGACAGGGAACACTGAAGCTTTCTTT.

This chain connects TRBV28 to TRBJ2-2; D remains unclear. Germline loops: CDR1 MDHEN, CDR2 SYDVKM. The CDR3 is 15 residues long. V shed 2 bases and J shed 0 bases, with 7 bases lying between them. The CDR3 loop reads CASSLGPPNTGELFF. CDR3 sequence (DNA): TGTGCCAGCAGTTTAGGGCCGCCGAACACCGGGGAGCTGTTTTTT. The whole variable domain, filled in from reference TRBV28 and TRBJ2-2, reads DVKVTQSSRYLVKRTGEKVFLECVQDMDHENMFWYRQDPGLGLRLIYFSYDVKMKEKGDIPEGYSVSREKKERFSLILESASTNQTSMYLCASSLGPPNTGELFFGEGSRLTVL.

J is TRBJ1-2 and V is TRBV6-5; D is unclear. The CDR3 consists of 13 residues. V was shortened by 7 bases and J by 5 bases, with 14 bases between the two germline ends. Germline V lookup: CDR1 MNHEY, CDR2 SVGAGI. In DNA, the CDR3 is TGTGCCAGCACGGAGAGGGTGGAGTATGGCTACACCTTC. It specifies CASTERVEYGYTF.

The chain combines TRBV29-1 with TRBJ1-1; no firm D call. CDR3 size: 13 residues. Trimming cost V 3 bases and J 1 base, with 9 bases left between them. Germline V gives CDR1 SQVTM, CDR2 ANQGSEA. CDR3 DNA: TGCAGCGTTGAGTGGGGAGGGAACACTGAAGCTTTCTTT. Translation: CSVEWGGNTEAFF.

The V and J genes are TRBV7-3 and TRBJ2-7, with TRBD2 matching 11 bases. V was clipped by 5 bases and J by 5 bases; unmatched bases: 8. CDR1 and CDR2 (germline): SGHTA, FQGTGA. The CDR3 spans 15 residues. CDR3 loop: CASSPQLAGVDEQYF. Written as DNA, the CDR3 is TGTGCCAGCAGCCCACAACTAGCGGGAGTTGACGAGCAGTACTTC.